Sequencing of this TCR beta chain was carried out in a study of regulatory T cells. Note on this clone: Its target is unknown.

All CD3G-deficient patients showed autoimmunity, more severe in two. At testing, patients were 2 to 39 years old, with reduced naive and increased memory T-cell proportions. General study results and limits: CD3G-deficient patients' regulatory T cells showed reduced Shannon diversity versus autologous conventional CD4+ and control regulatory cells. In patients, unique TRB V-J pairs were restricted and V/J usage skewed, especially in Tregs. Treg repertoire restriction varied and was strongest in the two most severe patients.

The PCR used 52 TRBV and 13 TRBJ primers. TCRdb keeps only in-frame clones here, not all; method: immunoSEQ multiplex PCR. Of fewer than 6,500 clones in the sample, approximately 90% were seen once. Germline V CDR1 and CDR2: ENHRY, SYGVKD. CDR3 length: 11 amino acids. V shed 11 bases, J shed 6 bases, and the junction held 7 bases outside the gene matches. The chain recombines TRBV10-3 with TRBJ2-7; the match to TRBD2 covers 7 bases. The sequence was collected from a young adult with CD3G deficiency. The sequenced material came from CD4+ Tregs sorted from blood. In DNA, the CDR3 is TGTGCCGTAGGGAGGGGAAGCGAGCAGTACTTC. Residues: CAVGRGSEQYF.